The clone carrying this T cell receptor (beta chain) was observed a handful of times. The antigen is not known. These data originate in a study of CD8 T cells in ankylosing spondylitis. General study findings and limits: Ankylosing spondylitis blood appeared to carry a characteristic TCR beta motif of several highly homologous variants. The study looked at matched synovial fluid samples from ankylosing spondylitis patients. Disease-linked clones were reported to be significantly enriched there.

Via MiXCR, TCRdb re-called the 5' RACE reads, giving one row per CDR3 protein. Of about 420,000 distinct CDR3 sequences listed, approximately 20% are singletons. Material for sequencing was blood, either unsorted or a sorted T cell fraction (not recorded which). The source of this sequence is a male donor with ankylosing spondylitis.

As DNA, the CDR3 is TGTGCCAGCAGCCAAGGTCTAGCCCGGAATGAGCAGTTCTTC. Translation: CASSQGLARNEQFF. The V gene is TRBV3-1, the J gene TRBJ2-1; TRBD2 might be the D (5 bases). The V gene lost 1 base and the J gene lost 7 bases, with 11 bases spanning the gap. The CDR3 has 14 residues. The germline V gene has CDR1 LGHDT and CDR2 YNNKEL (reference sequence).